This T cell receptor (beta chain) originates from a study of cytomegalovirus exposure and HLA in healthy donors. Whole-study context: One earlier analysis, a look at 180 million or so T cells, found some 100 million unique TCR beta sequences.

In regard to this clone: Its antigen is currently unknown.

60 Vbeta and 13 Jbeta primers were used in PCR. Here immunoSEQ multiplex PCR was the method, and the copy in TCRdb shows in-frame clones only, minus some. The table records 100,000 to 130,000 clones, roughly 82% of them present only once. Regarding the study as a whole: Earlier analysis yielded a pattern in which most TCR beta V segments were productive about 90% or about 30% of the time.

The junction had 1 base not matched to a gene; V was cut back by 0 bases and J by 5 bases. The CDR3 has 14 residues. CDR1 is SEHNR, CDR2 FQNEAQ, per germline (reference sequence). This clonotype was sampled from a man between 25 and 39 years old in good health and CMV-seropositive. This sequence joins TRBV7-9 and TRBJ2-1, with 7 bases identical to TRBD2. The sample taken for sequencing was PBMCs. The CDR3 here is CASSLAGGNNEQFF. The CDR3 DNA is TGTGCCAGCAGCTTAGCGGGGGGGAACAATGAGCAGTTCTTC.